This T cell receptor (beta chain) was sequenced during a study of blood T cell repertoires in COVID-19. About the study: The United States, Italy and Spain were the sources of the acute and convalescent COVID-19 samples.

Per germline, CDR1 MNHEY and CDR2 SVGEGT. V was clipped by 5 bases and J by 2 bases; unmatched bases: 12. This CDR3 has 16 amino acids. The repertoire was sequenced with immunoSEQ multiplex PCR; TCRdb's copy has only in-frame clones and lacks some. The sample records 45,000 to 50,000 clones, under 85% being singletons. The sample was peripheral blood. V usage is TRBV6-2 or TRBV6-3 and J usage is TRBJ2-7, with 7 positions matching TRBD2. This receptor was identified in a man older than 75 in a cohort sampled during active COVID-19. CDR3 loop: CASSPAATRGAYEQYF. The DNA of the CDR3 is TGTGCCAGCAGTCCCGCCGCCACCCGGGGGGCCTACGAGCAGTACTTC.